Shown below are 28 T cell receptor beta chains from a single sample sequenced in a study of tumor-infiltrating lymphocytes in localized non-small cell lung cancer. This table comes from immunoSEQ multiplex PCR, and its TCRdb copy is limited to in-frame clones, with some not included. The data show about 10,000 clones, with 60% seen just once and about a tenth held by the top ten. Sequencing input: uninvolved lung tissue not adjacent to the tumor. Receptors were obtained from a human donor with non-small cell lung cancer.

This chain uses TRBV20-1 with TRBJ1-2, with 7 bases aligning to TRBD1. Germline assignment: CDR1 DFQATT and CDR2 SNEGSKA (reference sequence). V was pared by 8 bases and J by 7 bases, with 4 bases of the junction left unmatched. CDR3 length equals 10 residues. CDR3 loop: CSSNRGGYTF. The CDR3 DNA is TGCAGTTCTAACAGGGGTGGCTACACCTTC.

This chain joins TRBV4-3 and TRBJ2-1, with TRBD2 identical over 9 bases. The ends lost 0 bases at V and 2 bases at J; junction bases unmatched: 5. The CDR3 spans 17 residues. CDR1 and CDR2 from the germline V gene are LGHNA and YSLEER. CDR3: CASSQDGWTSAYNEQFF. Here the CDR3 DNA reads TGCGCCAGCAGCCAAGACGGGTGGACTAGCGCCTACAATGAGCAGTTCTTC.

This CDR3 is CATQGPPYQPQHF. CDR3 nucleotide sequence: TGTGCCACTCAGGGGCCCCCCTATCAGCCCCAGCATTTT. This chain links TRBV19 with TRBJ1-5; D possibly corresponds to TRBD1 (6 bases). This CDR3 has 13 amino acids. Deletions cut 10 bases from V and 5 bases from J, with 15 bases between. Germline CDR1 LNHDA, CDR2 SQIVND (reference sequence).

The chain recombines TRBV7-9 with TRBJ2-2, with TRBD1 as a possible D gene (6 bases). The CDR3 loop spans 15 amino acids. CDR1 is SEHNR and CDR2 is FQNEAQ in the germline V gene (reference sequence). CDR3 in DNA: TGTGCTACCCACAGGGATACGGCTGGAACCGGGGAGCTGTTTTTT. The encoded protein is CATHRDTAGTGELFF.

The chain uses TRBV5-1 and TRBJ1-1; maybe TRBD1 (5 bases). V gave up 0 bases and J gave up 11 bases, with 14 bases separating them. Germline V CDR1 and CDR2: SGHRS, YFSETQ. The CDR3 loop spans 13 amino acids. The CDR3 DNA reads as TGCGCCAGCAGCTTGGGAAGCGAGGGGCGTGCTTTCTTT. Translation gives CASSLGSEGRAFF.

This chain connects TRBV9 to TRBJ2-3, with 9 bases fitting TRBD1. CDR3 length: 16 residues. Germline V gives CDR1 SGDLS, CDR2 YYNGEE. V gave up 3 bases and J gave up 7 bases; unmatched junction bases: 12. The CDR3 DNA follows: TGTGCCAGCAGCGGAGGACAGGGGAGCGTAAGGAATACGCAGTATTTT. It encodes CASSGGQGSVRNTQYF. The variable domain in full, completed from reference TRBV9 and TRBJ2-3, reads DSGVTQTPKHLITATGQRVTLRCSPRSGDLSVYWYQQSLDQGLQFLIQYYNGEERAKGNILERFSAQQFPDLHSELNLSSLELGDSALYFCASSGGQGSVRNTQYFGPGTRLTVL.

The rearrangement uses TRBV2 and TRBJ1-5; D is possibly TRBD1 (5 bases). The CDR3 is 15 amino acids. V gave up 5 bases and J gave up 2 bases, with 13 bases separating them. The V gene's germline CDR1 is SNHLY and CDR2 FYNNEI. CDR3 coding DNA: TGTGCCAGCAGTACCCGGGGGATGGGCAATCAGCCCCAGCATTTT. Residues: CASSTRGMGNQPQHF.

This clone has a handful of counts. The gene calls are TRBV7-2 and TRBJ1-5; D is perhaps TRBD1 (6 bases). Germline V lookup: CDR1 SGHTA, CDR2 FQGNSA. Trimming cost V 3 bases and J 7 bases, with 13 bases left between them. The CDR3 totals 14 residues. The CDR3 region is CASSLYRVEQPQHF. CDR3 nucleotides: TGTGCCAGCAGCTTGTACAGGGTTGAGCAGCCCCAGCATTTT.

V and J are TRBV19 and TRBJ2-7, with 8 bases matching TRBD1. The ends lost 4 bases at V and 4 bases at J; junction bases unmatched: 0. CDR1 and CDR2 (germline): LNHDA, SQIVND (reference sequence). This CDR3 has 12 amino acids. CDR3 sequence (DNA): TGTGCCAGTAGTAGGGACAGGTACGAGCAGTACTTC. Encoded protein: CASSRDRYEQYF.

This clone was found a few times. The chain is built from TRBV5-4 and TRBJ1-2; D unclear. The CDR3 extends over 13 amino acids. The germline CDR1 and CDR2 sequences are SGHNT and YYREEE (reference sequence). Deletions cut 0 bases from V and 6 bases from J, with 9 bases between. The DNA of the CDR3 is TGTGCCAGCAGCTTGGGCGGGTTGGATGGCTACACCTTC. This gives the protein CASSLGGLDGYTF.

The rearrangement joins TRBV11-2 to TRBJ2-3; D ambiguous. V dropped 0 bases and J dropped 0 bases, with 7 bases sitting between them. This CDR3 has 15 amino acids. Germline assignment: CDR1 SGHAT and CDR2 FQNNGV. CDR3: CASSLEGSSTDTQYF. For the CDR3, the DNA is TGTGCCAGCAGCTTAGAAGGGTCTAGCACAGATACGCAGTATTTT.

CDR3 amino acids: CASSAGYSNSYNEQFF. In DNA form, the CDR3 reads TGTGCCAGCAGCGCAGGATACTCAAACTCCTACAATGAGCAGTTCTTC. This chain joins TRBV7-3 and TRBJ2-1, with D unresolved. Germline values: CDR1 SGHTA, CDR2 FQGTGA. This CDR3 contains 16 residues. V was cut by 5 bases and J by 0 bases, with 14 bases left in between.

J is TRBJ2-2 and V is TRBV4-1; possibly TRBD2 for D (5 bases). The CDR3 has 13 amino acids. Germline V lookup: CDR1 MGHRA, CDR2 YSYEKL. Deletions cut 2 bases from V and 7 bases from J, with 8 bases between. CDR3 bases: TGCGCCAGCAGCCAAATCGGGAACGGGGAGCTGTTTTTT. Translated, it gives CASSQIGNGELFF.

This chain links TRBV5-1 with TRBJ1-6; D may be TRBD1 (5 bases). Germline assignment: CDR1 SGHRS and CDR2 YFSETQ. CDR3 length: 16 amino acids. V lost 4 bases and J lost 9, with 20 bases in between. CDR3 in DNA: TGCGCCAGCAGCGCCCGGGACCCCTCGCGGGGTTCACCCCTCCACTTT. Protein product: CASSARDPSRGSPLHF. Looking up the rest from reference TRBV5-1 and TRBJ1-6 gives the full variable domain: KAGVTQTPRYLIKTRGQQVTLSCSPISGHRSVSWYQQTPGQGLQFLFEYFSETQRNKGNFPGRFSGRQFSNSRSEMNVSTLELGDSALYLCASSARDPSRGSPLHFGNGTRLTVT.

CDR3 in DNA: TGTGCCAGCGGGGGGAGAGGAGATACGCAGTATTTT. It is translated as CASGGRGDTQYF. This rearrangement joins TRBV19 to TRBJ2-3, with 7 bases fitting TRBD2. This CDR3 is 12 amino acids long. V shed 9 bases and J 5 bases; nucleotides not matched to a gene: 5. The germline gives CDR1 LNHDA, CDR2 SQIVND (reference sequence).

The genes are TRBV9 and TRBJ2-7, with 7 bases that match TRBD1. Trimming at V came to 5 bases and at J to 2 bases, leaving 7 bases not matched to a gene. Germline V lookup: CDR1 SGDLS, CDR2 YYNGEE. The CDR3 is made up of 14 amino acids. CDR3 protein: CASRTGTAPYEQYF. The CDR3 nucleotides are TGTGCCAGCAGGACCGGGACAGCCCCCTACGAGCAGTACTTC.

This clone was picked up a small number of times. The rearrangement uses TRBV5-4 and TRBJ2-7, with TRBD1 matching over 9 bases. Unmatched junction bases numbered 7, after V lost 9 bases and J lost 3 bases. This CDR3 has 13 residues. Germline CDR1 is SGHNT and CDR2 is YYREEE (reference sequence). The chain's CDR3 is CATSPDRGYEQYF. CDR3 coding DNA: TGTGCCACCTCCCCGGACAGGGGCTACGAGCAGTACTTC.

The chain employs TRBV5-1 and TRBJ2-1, with no clear D. The germline V gene encodes CDR1 SGHRS and CDR2 YFSETQ. The CDR3 is 11 residues long. Trimming pared 2 bases from V and 8 bases from J, leaving 5 bases between. CDR3 sequence: CASSLTDEQFF. In DNA, the CDR3 is TGCGCCAGCAGCTTAACAGATGAGCAGTTCTTC.

The rearrangement joins TRBV14 to TRBJ1-1; D uncertain. Trimming pared 4 bases from V and 0 bases from J, leaving 6 bases between. CDR3 length equals 13 residues. CDR1 SGHDN and CDR2 FVKESK come from the germline V gene. CDR3 DNA: TGTGCCAGCAGCCTATTCTTGAACACTGAAGCTTTCTTT. This codes for CASSLFLNTEAFF.

The chain couples TRBV5-1 to TRBJ2-7; 10 nucleotides align to TRBD1. CDR3 length: 16 amino acids. Trimming cost V 5 bases and J 4 bases; bases outside gene matches: 12. Germline CDR1 SGHRS, CDR2 YFSETQ. The DNA for the CDR3 is TGCGCCAGCAGTCGACAGGGGGCAGACGGGGATTACGAGCAGTACTTC. Amino acid sequence: CASSRQGADGDYEQYF. The variable domain in full, completed from reference TRBV5-1 and TRBJ2-7, reads KAGVTQTPRYLIKTRGQQVTLSCSPISGHRSVSWYQQTPGQGLQFLFEYFSETQRNKGNFPGRFSGRQFSNSRSEMNVSTLELGDSALYLCASSRQGADGDYEQYFGPGTRLTVT.

J is TRBJ1-4 and V is TRBV7-2, with no clear D. V lost 1 base, J lost 8 bases, and 8 bases lay in between. The CDR3 is made up of 13 amino acids. Germline CDR1 reads SGHTA; CDR2 reads FQGNSA. DNA for the CDR3: TGTGCCAGCAGCTTAGAGGCGGAGGAAAAACTGTTTTTT. Translating gives CASSLEAEEKLFF.

The chain has TRBV11-2 and TRBJ2-7; 9 nucleotides agree with TRBD1. The CDR3 consists of 15 residues. Germline V lookup: CDR1 SGHAT, CDR2 FQNNGV. V shed 5 bases, J shed 3 bases, and the junction held 8 bases outside the gene matches. This chain's CDR3 is CASSRRDRANYEQYF. In DNA form, the CDR3 reads TGTGCCAGCAGCAGAAGGGACAGGGCAAACTACGAGCAGTACTTC.

This chain joins TRBV6-5 and TRBJ2-1; weak D call: TRBD1 (5 bases). Trimming cost V 6 bases and J 7 bases, with 13 bases left between them. The CDR3 is 13 amino acids. CDR1 and CDR2 from the germline V gene are MNHEY and SVGAGI. The CDR3 reads CASRPTDGNEQFF. CDR3 bases: TGTGCCAGCAGACCGACAGACGGGAATGAGCAGTTCTTC.

This clone was seen more than once but under ten times. The chain uses TRBV7-3 and TRBJ2-3, with 12 bases fitting TRBD2. The CDR3 extends over 16 amino acids. CDR1 and CDR2 (germline): SGHTA, FQGTGA. V lost 5 bases to trimming and J lost 0 bases; unmatched junction nucleotides: 3. The DNA for the CDR3 is TGTGCCAGCAGCCCAGGGACTAGCGGGAGCACAGATACGCAGTATTTT. Translating gives CASSPGTSGSTDTQYF.

Only one count was recorded for this clone. The rearrangement uses TRBV5-6 and TRBJ1-2; D is perhaps TRBD1 (5 bases). Germline assignment: CDR1 SGHDT and CDR2 YYEEEE. This CDR3 has 12 amino acids. V lost 2 bases to trimming and J lost 6 bases, with 8 bases between them. Here the CDR3 reads CASSFDRHGYTF. The CDR3 coding sequence is TGTGCCAGCAGCTTCGACAGACATGGCTACACCTTC.

The chain couples TRBV28 to TRBJ1-4; 7 bases are a match to TRBD1. Trimming took 6 bases from V and 5 from J; bases not matched to a gene: 6. This CDR3 is 14 amino acids long. CDR1 MDHEN and CDR2 SYDVKM come from the germline V gene. The CDR3 nucleotides read TGTGCCAGCAGCAACAGGGGAGCCAATGAAAAACTGTTTTTT. It codes for CASSNRGANEKLFF. The full variable domain, in which reference TRBV28 and TRBJ1-4 provide the parts outside the CDR3, is DVKVTQSSRYLVKRTGEKVFLECVQDMDHENMFWYRQDPGLGLRLIYFSYDVKMKEKGDIPEGYSVSREKKERFSLILESASTNQTSMYLCASSNRGANEKLFFGSGTQLSVL.

This clone was observed a few times. The chain recombines TRBV27 with TRBJ2-5; a possible D gene is TRBD2 (5 bases). This CDR3 is 12 amino acids long. From germline, CDR1 is MNHEY and CDR2 SMNVEV (reference sequence). Trimming removed 2 bases at V and 5 bases at J, with 6 bases between. This chain's CDR3 is CASSLRGETQYF. The CDR3 DNA follows: TGTGCCAGCAGTTTACGAGGGGAGACCCAGTACTTC.

The gene calls are TRBV11-2 and TRBJ2-5; tentatively, D is TRBD1 (5 bases). The CDR3 extends over 15 amino acids. Germline assignment: CDR1 SGHAT and CDR2 FQNNGV. Trimming removed 4 bases from V and 1 base from J, with 13 bases in between. The CDR3 sequence: CASSWGLSGQETQYF. DNA for the CDR3: TGTGCCAGCAGCTGGGGCCTCTCGGGCCAAGAGACCCAGTACTTC.